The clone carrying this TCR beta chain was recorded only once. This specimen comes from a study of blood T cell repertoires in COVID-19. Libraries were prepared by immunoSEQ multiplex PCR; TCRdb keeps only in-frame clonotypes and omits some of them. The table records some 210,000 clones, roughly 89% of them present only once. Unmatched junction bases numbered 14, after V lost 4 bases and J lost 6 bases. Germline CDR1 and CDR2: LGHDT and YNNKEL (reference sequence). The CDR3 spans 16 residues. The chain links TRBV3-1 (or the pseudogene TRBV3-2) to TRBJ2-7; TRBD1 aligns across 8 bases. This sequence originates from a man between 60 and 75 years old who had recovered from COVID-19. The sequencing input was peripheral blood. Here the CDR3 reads CASSPRTGNFSREQYF. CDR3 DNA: TGTGCCAGCAGCCCCCGGACAGGGAATTTCTCCCGCGAGCAGTACTTC.